This TCR beta chain was captured by sequencing in a study of T cells in Graves' hyperthyroidism and ophthalmopathy. Cells are PBMCs isolated from 9 to 10 ml of fresh blood. RNA transcripts provided the source from which TCR beta CDR3 regions were amplified. First-round RT-PCR with HTBI primers amplified the TCR CDR3 region. MiXCR, applied by TCRdb to the multiplex PCR reads, yields one record per CDR3 protein. The profile shows hundreds of thousands of distinct CDR3 sequences, about 15% of them singletons. J was trimmed by 4 bases and V by 0 bases; bases with no gene match: 5. The germline V gene has CDR1 LNHNV and CDR2 YYDKDF (reference sequence). This CDR3 has 16 amino acids. Findings and caveats of the study: In the blood, most expanded thyroid clonotypes above 0.001 appeared as well. Prediction of ophthalmopathy progression came a median 6.5 months pre-onset.

Ten or more counts support this clonotype. The antigen remains unidentified. This TCR was sampled from a woman in her 30s with Graves' hyperthyroidism. The source material was blood. The J gene is TRBJ1-4, the V gene TRBV15, with TRBD1 identical over 7 bases. The CDR3 reads CATSRDLTGFNEKLFF. CDR3 coding DNA: TGTGCCACCAGCAGAGATCTGACAGGGTTTAATGAAAAACTGTTTTTT.